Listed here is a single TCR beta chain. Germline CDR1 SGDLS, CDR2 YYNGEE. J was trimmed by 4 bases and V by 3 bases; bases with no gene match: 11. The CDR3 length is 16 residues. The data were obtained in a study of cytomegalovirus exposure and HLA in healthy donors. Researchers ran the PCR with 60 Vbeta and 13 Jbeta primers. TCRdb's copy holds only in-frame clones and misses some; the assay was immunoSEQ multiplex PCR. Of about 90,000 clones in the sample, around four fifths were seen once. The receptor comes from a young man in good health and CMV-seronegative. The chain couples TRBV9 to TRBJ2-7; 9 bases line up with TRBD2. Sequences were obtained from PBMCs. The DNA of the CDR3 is TGTGCCAGCAGCGCCAGCGGGGGGACCTACCTTTACGAGCAGTACTTC. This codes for CASSASGGTYLYEQYF.